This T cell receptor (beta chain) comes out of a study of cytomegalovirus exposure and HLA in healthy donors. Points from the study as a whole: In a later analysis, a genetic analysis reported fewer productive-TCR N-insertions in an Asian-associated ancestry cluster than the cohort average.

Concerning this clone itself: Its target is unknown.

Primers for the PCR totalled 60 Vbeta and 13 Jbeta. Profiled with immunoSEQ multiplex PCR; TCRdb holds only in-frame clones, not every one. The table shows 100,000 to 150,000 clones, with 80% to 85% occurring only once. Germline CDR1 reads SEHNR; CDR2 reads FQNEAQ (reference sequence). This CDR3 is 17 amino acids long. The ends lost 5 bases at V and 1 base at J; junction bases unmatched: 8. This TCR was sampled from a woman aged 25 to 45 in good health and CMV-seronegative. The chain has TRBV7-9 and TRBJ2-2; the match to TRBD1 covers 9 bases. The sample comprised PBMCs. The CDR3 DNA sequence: TGTGCCAGCAGCCCTCCGTGGGGACAGGGGAACACCGGGGAGCTGTTTTTT. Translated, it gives CASSPPWGQGNTGELFF.